Listed below are T cell receptor beta chains from one sample, sequenced in a study of a mutant IDH1 vaccine in newly diagnosed glioma. Profiled with immunoSEQ multiplex PCR; TCRdb holds only in-frame clones, not every one. The table includes around 78,000 clones, roughly 85% detected once. The antigens these receptors bind are not known. The sample here was PBMCs, taken from a glioma patient whose treatment included an IDH1 peptide vaccine. The receptors here all came from a man younger than 45 with glioma. Some clones in this sample may be carry-over from other donors' samples. CDR3s include the opening cysteine and the closing phenylalanine or tryptophan. D genes are given only for firm matches. Not all rows give a size; the values are once, few, many and, for expanded clones, a class.

>-|TRBV5-1|TRBJ1-4|-
TGCGCCAGCAGCGAAACATTTGCAACTAATGAAAAACTGTTTTTT
CASSETFATNEKLFF
>-|TRBV29-1|TRBJ2-1|-
TGCAGCCAGAATAACCTCAAGCGGAAAAACTACAATGAGCAGTTCTTC
CSQNNLKRKNYNEQFF
>-|TRBV6-5|TRBJ2-7|-
TGTGCCAGCAGTTACTCGGCCGGGAAGGGATCCTACGAGCAGTACTTC
CASSYSAGKGSYEQYF
>TRBD1|TRBV18|TRBJ2-7|-
TGTGCCAGCTCACCGAGGGACAGGGGATCCGACGAGCAGTACTTC
CASSPRDRGSDEQYF
>TRBD1|TRBV18|TRBJ2-3|-
TGTGCCAGCTCACCTCAGAGGGCTGGGACAGGGCGTAGCACAGATACGCAGTATTTT
CASSPQRAGTGRSTDTQYF
>-|TRBV7-9|TRBJ1-1|once
TGTGCCAGCAGCCCCGGGAGTCCCCCAGCTTTCTTT
CASSPGSPPAFF
>TRBD1|TRBV10-2|TRBJ1-4|-
TGCGCCAGCAGTGGATGGACAGGAGATAAGGAAAAACTGTTTTTT
CASSGWTGDKEKLFF
>-|TRBV7-6|TRBJ1-3|-
TGTGCCAGCAGCTTAGCGTACGGAAAGGCTGGAAACACCATATATTTT
CASSLAYGKAGNTIYF
>TRBD1|TRBV28|TRBJ1-1|few
TGTGCCAGCAGTTTGGGACAGTACACTGAAGCTTTCTTT
CASSLGQYTEAFF
>-|TRBV7-2|TRBJ1-4|once
TGTGCCAGCAGACCGACCGGGTCTAATGAAAAACTGTTTTTT
CASRPTGSNEKLFF
>-|TRBV9|TRBJ2-1|-
TGTGCCAGCAGCGTAGCAACCCTCCATGAGCAGTTCTTC
CASSVATLHEQFF
>-|TRBV2|TRBJ1-1|few
TGTGCCAGCAGTAGCCCTTCCCGGAACACTGAAGCTTTCTTT
CASSSPSRNTEAFF
>TRBD2|TRBV5-1|TRBJ2-2|-
TGCGCCAGCAGCTTGGAGACTAGCGCTGTCGCCGGGGAGCTGTTTTTT
CASSLETSAVAGELFF
>-|TRBV7-6|TRBJ2-7|once
TGTGCCAGCAGCCCATTCTTTCACAGGGCTGGATTGGGGCAGTACTTC
CASSPFFHRAGLGQYF
>TRBD1|TRBV27|TRBJ2-1|-
TGTGCCAGCAGAACGGGGCGGACAGGGGGAAGTGAGCAGTTCTTC
CASRTGRTGGSEQFF
>-|TRBV28|TRBJ2-2|-
TGTGCCAGCAGTTTAGCTACCGGGGAGCTGTTTTTT
CASSLATGELFF
>-|TRBV7-2|TRBJ2-7|few
TGTGCCAGCAGCTTAGGGGGACCGCAGTACTTC
CASSLGGPQYF
>TRBD2|TRBV27|TRBJ2-1|-
TGTGCCAGCCTCCAGCGGGGGGCCTACAATGAGCAGTTCTTC
CASLQRGAYNEQFF
>TRBD2|TRBV28|TRBJ2-7|-
TGTGCCAGCAGCTATTTCACCGGGACTAGGAACGAGCAGTACTTC
CASSYFTGTRNEQYF
>-|TRBV21-1|TRBJ2-5|once
TGTGCCAGCAGCAAAAGGCGGTACCTTTCGTACCAAGAGACCCAGTACTTC
CASSKRRYLSYQETQYF
>-|TRBV28|TRBJ2-3|few
TGTGCCAGCACCCCTGGGGAACACACAGATACGCAGTATTTT
CASTPGEHTDTQYF
>-|TRBV5-5|TRBJ1-5|-
TGTGCCAGCAGCTTGACAGGGTTGGGGGGTCAGCCCCAGCATTTT
CASSLTGLGGQPQHF
>-|TRBV11-3|TRBJ1-6|once
TGTGCCAGCAGCTTGCAGCGTAATTCACCCCTCCACTTT
CASSLQRNSPLHF